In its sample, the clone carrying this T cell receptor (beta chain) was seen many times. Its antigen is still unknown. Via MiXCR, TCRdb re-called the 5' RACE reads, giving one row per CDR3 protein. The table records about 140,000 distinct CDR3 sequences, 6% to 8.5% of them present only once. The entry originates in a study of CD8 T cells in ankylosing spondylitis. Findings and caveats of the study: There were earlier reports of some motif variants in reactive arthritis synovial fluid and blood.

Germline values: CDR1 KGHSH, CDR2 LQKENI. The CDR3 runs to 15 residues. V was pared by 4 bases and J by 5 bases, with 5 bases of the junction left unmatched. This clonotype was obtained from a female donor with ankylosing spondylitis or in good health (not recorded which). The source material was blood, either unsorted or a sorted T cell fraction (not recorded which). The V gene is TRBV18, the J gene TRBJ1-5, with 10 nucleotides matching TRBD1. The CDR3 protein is CASSLRGQGDQPQHF. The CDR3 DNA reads TGTGCCAGCTCACTTCGTGGACAGGGGGATCAGCCCCAGCATTTT.